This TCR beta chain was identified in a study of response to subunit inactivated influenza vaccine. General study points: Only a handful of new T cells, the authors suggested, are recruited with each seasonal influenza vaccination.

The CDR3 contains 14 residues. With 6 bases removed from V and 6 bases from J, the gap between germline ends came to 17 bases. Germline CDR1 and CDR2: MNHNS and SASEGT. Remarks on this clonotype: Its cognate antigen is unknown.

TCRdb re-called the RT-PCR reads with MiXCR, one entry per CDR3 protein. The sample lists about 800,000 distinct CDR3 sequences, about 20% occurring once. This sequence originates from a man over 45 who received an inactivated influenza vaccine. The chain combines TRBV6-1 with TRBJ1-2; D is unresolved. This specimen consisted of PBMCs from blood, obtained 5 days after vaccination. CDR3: CASRTAARGDGYTF. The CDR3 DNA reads TGTGCCAGCAGAACAGCGGCTCGTGGAGATGGCTACACCTTC.